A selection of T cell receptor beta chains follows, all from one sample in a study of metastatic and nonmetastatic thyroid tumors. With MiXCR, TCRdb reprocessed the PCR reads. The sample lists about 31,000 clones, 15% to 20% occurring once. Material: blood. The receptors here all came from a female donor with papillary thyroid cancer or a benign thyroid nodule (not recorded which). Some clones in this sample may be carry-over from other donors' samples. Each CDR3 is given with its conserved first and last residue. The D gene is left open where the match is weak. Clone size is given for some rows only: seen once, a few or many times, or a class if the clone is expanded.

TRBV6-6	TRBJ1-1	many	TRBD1	CASSPHSRQGIASFNTEAFF	TGTGCCAGCAGTCCCCACAGTCGACAGGGGATCGCCTCTTTTAACACTGAAGCTTTCTTT
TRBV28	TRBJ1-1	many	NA	CASSLSGEGLNTEAFF	TGTGCCAGCAGTTTAAGCGGGGAAGGATTGAACACTGAAGCTTTCTTT
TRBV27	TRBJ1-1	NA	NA	CASRNTGNTEAFF	TGTGCCAGCAGAAACACAGGGAACACTGAAGCTTTCTTT
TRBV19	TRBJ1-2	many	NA	CASSTGLLGRNYGYTF	TGTGCCAGTAGCACAGGGCTGCTAGGTCGTAACTATGGCTACACCTTC
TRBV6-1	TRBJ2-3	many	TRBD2	CASTIAGVSTDTQYF	TGTGCCAGCACGATAGCGGGAGTGAGCACAGATACGCAGTATTTT
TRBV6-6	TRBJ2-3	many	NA	CASTKGQGSRVPDTQYF	TGTGCCAGCACCAAAGGCCAAGGGAGCAGGGTCCCAGATACGCAGTATTTT
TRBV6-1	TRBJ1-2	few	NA	CASIHGLNYGYTF	TGTGCCAGCATACATGGGCTTAACTATGGCTACACCTTC
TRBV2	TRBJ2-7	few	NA	CASTQDRYEQYF	TGTGCCAGCACCCAGGACAGATACGAGCAGTACTTC
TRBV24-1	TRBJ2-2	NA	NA	CATSGGISVNTWELFF	TGTGCCACCAGTGGTGGGATATCAGTCAACACCTGGGAGCTGTTTTTT
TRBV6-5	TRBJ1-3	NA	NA	CASSYVGISGNNIYF	TGTGCCAGCAGTTACGTAGGAATCTCTGGAAACAACATATATTTT
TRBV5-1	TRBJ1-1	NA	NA	CASSAGGQYTEAFF	TGCGCCAGCAGCGCCGGCGGACAGTACACTGAAGCTTTCTTT
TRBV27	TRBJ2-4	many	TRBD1	CASLSFLDRGLLAKNIQYF	TGTGCCAGCCTTAGTTTCCTAGACAGGGGGCTTCTAGCCAAAAACATTCAGTACTTC
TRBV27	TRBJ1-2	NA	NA	CASRGQGSYYGYTF	TGTGCCAGCAGGGGCCAGGGAAGTTACTATGGCTATACCTTC
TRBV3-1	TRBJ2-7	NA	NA	CASSQVGGTYEQYF	TGTGCCAGCAGCCAAGTGGGCGGAACCTACGAGCAGTACTTC
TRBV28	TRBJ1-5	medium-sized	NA	CASSEDAVASNQPQHF	TGTGCCAGCAGTGAGGACGCGGTGGCGAGCAATCAGCCCCAGCATTTT
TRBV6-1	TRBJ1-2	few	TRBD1	CASSEAEGTGSYGYTF	TGTGCCAGCAGTGAAGCGGAAGGGACAGGGAGCTATGGCTACACCTTC
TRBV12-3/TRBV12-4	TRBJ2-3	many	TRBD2	CASSFSPTSGGITDTQYF	TGTGCCAGCAGTTTCTCCCCGACTAGCGGGGGAATCACAGATACGCAGTATTTT
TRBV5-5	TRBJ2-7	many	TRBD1	CASSLEDRVSYEQYF	TGTGCCAGCAGCTTGGAGGACAGGGTTTCCTACGAGCAGTACTTC
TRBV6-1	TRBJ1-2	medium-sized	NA	CASRAVAGGNYGYTF	TGTGCCAGCAGAGCCGTGGCAGGAGGCAACTATGGCTACACCTTC
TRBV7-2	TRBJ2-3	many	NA	CASSYSRGDTQYF	TGTGCCAGCAGCTATTCTCGGGGAGATACGCAGTATTTT